What follows describes a single TCR beta chain. This CDR3 comprises 16 residues. Germline lookup yields CDR1 MGHDK and CDR2 SYGVNS. The junction had 11 bases not matched to a gene; V was cut back by 2 bases and J by 8 bases. Participants had their cohort set by participant-reported clinical history. This entry belongs to a study of blood T cell repertoires in COVID-19. Sequencing used immunoSEQ multiplex PCR; TCRdb keeps in-frame clones, though not all of them. The sample has around 150,000 clones, approximately 84% seen once. This sequence originates from a woman aged 45 to 65 with acute COVID-19. Sequenced: PBMCs or T cells enriched from blood (not recorded which). The chain joins TRBV25-1 to TRBJ1-2, with TRBD1 identical over 10 bases. The DNA of the CDR3 is TGTGCCAGCAGTGAAGGGACGGGACAGGGGTGGGGAGGCTACACCTTC. Protein product: CASSEGTGQGWGGYTF.